This T cell receptor (beta chain) originates from a study of blood T cells in healthy people across ages. Study results and limitations: Both naive CD4+ cell counts and diversity were greater in long-lived donors than in aged donors.

In this sample, this clonotype turned up a few times. Its target is unknown. With 3 bases removed from V and 2 bases from J, the gap between germline ends came to 11 bases. The CDR3 contains 14 residues. Germline V CDR1 and CDR2: SEHNR, FQNEAQ (reference sequence). Alongside a J-beta primer mix, a sample-barcoded 5' primer served in a second PCR lasting about 7 to 11 cycles. MiXCR, applied by TCRdb to the 5' RACE reads, yields one record per CDR3 protein. Among approximately 1,700,000 distinct CDR3 sequences listed, more than 35% were seen once. Material for sequencing was blood. The receptor comes from a human donor in good health. The V gene is TRBV7-9, the J gene TRBJ2-7; D uncertain. The CDR3 DNA reads TGTGCCAGCAGCTTGGGCAGGAACCCCTACGAGCAGTACTTC. It is translated as CASSLGRNPYEQYF.